Listed below are T cell receptor beta chains from one sample, sequenced in a study of cytomegalovirus exposure and HLA in healthy donors. The assay was immunoSEQ multiplex PCR, and TCRdb's table has in-frame clones only and misses some. This table has 75,000 to 100,000 clones, roughly 74% appearing once. Sequencing used PBMCs. Receptors originate from a female donor in good health and CMV-seropositive. Both conserved end residues are part of each CDR3. Each record gives: V gene, J gene, CDR3 protein.

v_gene: TRBV10-3; j_gene: TRBJ2-1; CDR3aa: CAISERPGQNYNEQFF
v_gene: TRBV9; j_gene: TRBJ1-2; CDR3aa: CASSVGPRDTYGYTF
v_gene: TRBV5-4; j_gene: TRBJ1-2; CDR3aa: CASSLDRENGYTF
v_gene: TRBV6-5; j_gene: TRBJ2-5; CDR3aa: CASSYRVGVGETQYF
v_gene: TRBV28; j_gene: TRBJ2-7; CDR3aa: CASSLGGLLVREQYF
v_gene: TRBV28; j_gene: TRBJ2-5; CDR3aa: CASSLAGAGTKETQYF
v_gene: TRBV29-1; j_gene: TRBJ1-2; CDR3aa: CSDKTGGANYGYTF
v_gene: TRBV11-2; j_gene: TRBJ2-3; CDR3aa: CASSLGLAGGAGDTQYF
v_gene: TRBV5-4; j_gene: TRBJ1-6; CDR3aa: CASSFGSSYNSPLHF
v_gene: TRBV18; j_gene: TRBJ2-2; CDR3aa: CASSPELSGELFF
v_gene: TRBV10-3; j_gene: TRBJ2-5; CDR3aa: CAIRALLAAQETQYF
v_gene: TRBV27; j_gene: TRBJ2-7; CDR3aa: CASSRGWEQYF
v_gene: TRBV28; j_gene: TRBJ2-7; CDR3aa: CASSSQGKGYEQYF
v_gene: TRBV6-4; j_gene: TRBJ2-3; CDR3aa: CASSDSSGGAGDTQYF
v_gene: TRBV6-4; j_gene: TRBJ2-1; CDR3aa: CASSREGSSYNEQFF
v_gene: TRBV10-3; j_gene: TRBJ1-5; CDR3aa: CAISSSDRAAQPQHF
v_gene: TRBV29-1; j_gene: TRBJ2-7; CDR3aa: CSVGGGTSAVSYEQYF
v_gene: TRBV5-6; j_gene: TRBJ1-2; CDR3aa: CASSLGQGAGGYGYTF
v_gene: TRBV6-4; j_gene: TRBJ1-6; CDR3aa: CASTRQGANSPLHF
v_gene: TRBV28; j_gene: TRBJ2-6; CDR3aa: CASRGQAGYSGANVLTF